A single sample is the source of the 20 T cell receptor beta chains below, sequenced in a study of blood T cell repertoires in COVID-19. Generated by immunoSEQ multiplex PCR, the TCRdb table keeps only in-frame clones and is missing some. Among 200,000 to 300,000 clones listed, 75% to 90% were seen once. The specimen was peripheral blood. The source is a man aged 25 to 40 with active or convalescent COVID-19.

This rearrangement joins TRBV6-5 to TRBJ2-1; D unclear. The germline gives CDR1 MNHEY, CDR2 SVGAGI. The CDR3 is made up of 16 amino acids. Trimming stripped 0 bases from V and 2 bases from J, with 11 bases between. CDR3 in DNA: TGTGCCAGCAGTTACTCAAGCCCTACCCCCTACAATGAGCAGTTCTTC. It encodes CASSYSSPTPYNEQFF.

This chain joins TRBV30 and TRBJ2-5, with D maybe TRBD2 (6 bases). Trimming shortened V by 4 bases and J by 2 bases, and 11 bases separated the two germline ends. Per germline, CDR1 GTSNPN and CDR2 SVGIG (reference sequence). The CDR3 sequence is 13 residues long. This CDR3 is CAWTHGGQETQYF. The CDR3 DNA is TGTGCCTGGACGCACGGGGGACAAGAGACCCAGTACTTC.

The rearrangement links TRBV5-1 to TRBJ2-1, with 11 bases matching TRBD2. The germline V gene has CDR1 SGHRS and CDR2 YFSETQ. V trimming: 5 bases; J trimming: 5 bases; junction bases outside the gene matches: 3. CDR3 size: 14 residues. CDR3 bases: TGCGCCAGCAGGACTAGCGGGGTGAACAATGAGCAGTTCTTC. This translates into CASRTSGVNNEQFF.

J is TRBJ2-6 and V is TRBV3-1 (or the pseudogene TRBV3-2), with 8 bases matching TRBD1. CDR3 length: 21 residues. Per germline, CDR1 LGHDT and CDR2 YNNKEL (reference sequence). The ends lost 2 bases at V and 0 bases at J; junction bases unmatched: 15. The CDR3 region has the DNA TGTGCCAGCAGCCAACGCGACTTAGCGGACAGGGTCCTCTCTGGGGCCAACGTCCTGACTTTC. Translation: CASSQRDLADRVLSGANVLTF.

The chain recombines TRBV29-1 with TRBJ1-4; 7 bases agree with TRBD1. CDR1 SQVTM and CDR2 ANQGSEA come from the germline V gene. Losses at the gene ends were 7 bases for V and 7 bases for J; bases not matched to a gene: 9. The CDR3 extends over 13 amino acids. CDR3 in DNA: TGCAGCGCCAAAGGACAGGCTAGTGAAAAACTGTTTTTT. Its translation: CSAKGQASEKLFF.

The CDR3 sequence is CASSPRGRNTGELFF. CDR3 DNA: TGCGCCAGCAGCCCCAGGGGGCGAAACACCGGGGAGCTGTTTTTT. The chain carries TRBV5-1 and TRBJ2-2, with 8 positions matching TRBD1. V shed 4 bases, J shed 2 bases, and the junction held 4 bases outside the gene matches. CDR3 length equals 15 residues. Germline CDR1 SGHRS, CDR2 YFSETQ.

The CDR3 DNA is TGTGCCAGCAGCCACTGGGACAGGGGGCCTGGCTACACCTTC. This codes for CASSHWDRGPGYTF. The chain uses TRBV3-1 (or the pseudogene TRBV3-2) and TRBJ1-2; 12 bases line up with TRBD1. The CDR3 runs to 14 residues. Germline V gives CDR1 LGHDT, CDR2 YNNKEL (reference sequence). V trimming: 3 bases; J trimming: 7 bases; junction bases outside the gene matches: 3.

This clone was counted between two and nine times. The chain carries TRBV7-8 and TRBJ2-7; 9 nucleotides align to TRBD2. In germline, CDR1 is SGHVS, CDR2 FQNEAQ. CDR3 length: 15 amino acids. Trimming removed 5 bases from V and 2 bases from J; junction bases left unmatched: 7. This CDR3 reads CASSELAGFTYEQYF. The DNA for the CDR3 is TGTGCCAGCAGCGAGCTAGCGGGGTTTACCTACGAGCAGTACTTC.

The chain has TRBV12-5 and TRBJ2-7; possible D gene TRBD2, 7 bases. The germline V and J ends were trimmed by 5 bases and 0 bases, with 20 bases remaining between them. From germline, CDR1 is LGHNT and CDR2 FRNRAP. The CDR3 runs 17 residues. CDR3 DNA sequence: TGTGCTAGTGGTCTCGGGGGGCGGAGGAAGGTCTCCTACGAGCAGTACTTC. Protein: CASGLGGRRKVSYEQYF.

As concerns this clone: This sample also contains other DNA sequences that code for the same CDR3. The chain couples TRBV19 to TRBJ1-4; the match to TRBD1 covers 7 bases. The V gene's germline CDR1 is LNHDA and CDR2 SQIVND (reference sequence). The length of the CDR3 is 16 residues. The J segment lost 0 bases and the V segment lost 4 bases, leaving 5 bases of the junction unmatched. The CDR3 is CASSTGTAATNEKLFF. The CDR3 region has the DNA TGTGCCAGTAGTACCGGGACAGCCGCAACTAATGAAAAACTGTTTTTT. Looking up the rest from reference TRBV19 and TRBJ1-4 gives the full variable domain: DGGITQSPKYLFRKEGQNVTLSCEQNLNHDAMYWYRQDPGQGLRLIYYSQIVNDFQKGDIAEGYSVSREKKESFPLTVTSAQKNPTAFYLCASSTGTAATNEKLFFGSGTQLSVL.

The rearrangement links TRBV5-1 to TRBJ1-4; no clear D gene. The CDR3 contains 15 residues. Trimming shortened V by 4 bases and J by 3 bases, and 13 bases separated the two germline ends. Per germline, CDR1 SGHRS and CDR2 YFSETQ. For the CDR3, the DNA is TGCGCCAGCAGCCCGGGGTCTGGGGCTAATGAAAAACTGTTTTTT. It yields the protein CASSPGSGANEKLFF.

This clone showed up just a few times. V usage is TRBV5-6 and J usage is TRBJ2-1; 8 nucleotides line up with TRBD1. Trimming at V came to 3 bases and at J to 6 bases, leaving 8 bases not matched to a gene. Germline V gene sequence: CDR1 SGHDT, CDR2 YYEEEE. This CDR3 is built from 15 residues. The CDR3 region has the DNA TGTGCCAGCAGCTGGTGGACAGGGACAGTCAATGAGCAGTTCTTC. Protein: CASSWWTGTVNEQFF.

The chain combines TRBV10-3 with TRBJ2-7, with 7 nucleotides matching TRBD1. Germline lookup yields CDR1 ENHRY and CDR2 SYGVKD. Trimming took 6 bases from V and 4 from J; bases not matched to a gene: 15. The CDR3 has 16 residues. CDR3: CAIRFRRRGRQYEQYF. CDR3 sequence (DNA): TGTGCCATCAGGTTCCGCCGTAGGGGGCGTCAGTACGAGCAGTACTTC.

The J gene is TRBJ2-7, the V gene TRBV4-1; 7 positions agree with TRBD1. This CDR3 contains 17 residues. Germline V lookup: CDR1 MGHRA, CDR2 YSYEKL. After removal of 4 bases from V and 3 bases from J, the junction contained 15 bases not matched to a gene. CDR3 residues: CASSRSPNRDRSYEQYF. CDR3 nucleotides: TGCGCCAGCAGCCGCTCCCCGAACCGGGACAGAAGCTACGAGCAGTACTTC.

The gene calls are TRBV7-9 and TRBJ1-6; the D is unclear. This CDR3 has 15 residues. CDR1 and CDR2 (germline): SEHNR, FQNEAQ (reference sequence). V gave up 1 base and J gave up 7 bases, with 11 bases separating them. The CDR3 bases are TGTGCCAGCAGCTTAGAATTTCAGATGAATTCACCCCTCCACTTT. It translates to CASSLEFQMNSPLHF.

CDR3 DNA sequence: TGTGCCAGCAGTTCCGGGGGGACCTACGAGCAGTACTTC. It translates to CASSSGGTYEQYF. V usage is TRBV6-6 and J usage is TRBJ2-7, with TRBD2 matching over 7 bases. The CDR3 extends over 13 amino acids. CDR1 is MNHNY, CDR2 SVGAGI, per germline (reference sequence). J gave up 2 bases and V 4 bases, and 2 bases lay outside the gene matches.

The chain links TRBV23-1 to TRBJ1-1, with D maybe TRBD1 (5 bases). TRBV23-1 is marked as an open reading frame, function uncertain. Trimming removed 4 bases from V and 4 bases from J, with 16 bases in between. The CDR3 has 15 amino acids. The CDR3 here is CASSPGRGRGTEAFF. CDR3 sequence (DNA): TGCGCCAGCAGTCCGGGGCGGGGTCGGGGCACTGAAGCTTTCTTT.

The rearrangement joins TRBV9 to TRBJ2-1, with D perhaps TRBD1 (5 bases). This CDR3 contains 14 residues. Germline CDR1 reads SGDLS; CDR2 reads YYNGEE. The ends were cut back, 1 base at V and 4 bases at J, with 9 bases in the middle. The DNA for the CDR3 is TGTGCCAGCAGCGTACGGCAGGGATACAATGAGCAGTTCTTC. Its protein product is CASSVRQGYNEQFF. Supplemented by reference TRBV9 and TRBJ2-1, the full variable domain reads DSGVTQTPKHLITATGQRVTLRCSPRSGDLSVYWYQQSLDQGLQFLIQYYNGEERAKGNILERFSAQQFPDLHSELNLSSLELGDSALYFCASSVRQGYNEQFFGPGTRLTVL.

The chain has TRBV28 and TRBJ2-1; 8 bases fit TRBD1. The CDR3 has 16 residues. Germline CDR1 and CDR2: MDHEN and SYDVKM. Trimming removed 4 bases from V and 6 bases from J; junction bases left unmatched: 11. CDR3 region: CASSSFDRGVSNEQFF. The DNA for the CDR3 is TGTGCCAGCAGTTCGTTCGACAGGGGAGTAAGCAATGAGCAGTTCTTC.

The chain has TRBV27 and TRBJ2-5, with 9 bases fitting TRBD2. The CDR3 is 15 residues long. CDR1 is MNHEY and CDR2 is SMNVEV in the germline V gene (reference sequence). V shed 1 base and J 1 base; nucleotides not matched to a gene: 1. In nucleotides, the CDR3 is TGTGCCAGCAGTTTATGGCGGGGGGGCCAAGAGACCCAGTACTTC. It translates to CASSLWRGGQETQYF.